The T cell receptor beta chain described here comes from a study of blood T cell repertoires in COVID-19. About the study: Sources were T cells, B-cell-depleted T cells, or PBMCs; the material itself was cDNA or gDNA.

Cohort allocation depended upon clinical history that participants reported. Recovery among Cohort 3 donors was established by two negative PCRs, clearance, or symptom resolution. Per the study methods: The authors estimated nucleated cell counts from reference gene primer amplification. Sequencing was performed with immunoSEQ multiplex PCR; in TCRdb, only in-frame clones are kept and a portion is missing. The DNA was the basis for D and trimming; V, J and clone size are from that table. The sample has a few hundred thousand clones; roughly 84% are singletons. The sample comprised PBMCs or T cells enriched from blood (not recorded which). The sequence came from a woman aged 40 to 50 who had recovered from COVID-19.

The CDR3 DNA sequence: TGTGCCAGCACCCGGAGAGGAAACTCCGTCCAGTACTTC. Translation: CASTRRGNSVQYF. The chain uses TRBV28 and TRBJ2-5; D call uncertain. The germline V and J ends were trimmed by 7 bases and 10 bases, with 19 bases remaining between them. CDR1 MDHEN and CDR2 SYDVKM come from the germline V gene. The CDR3 extends over 13 amino acids.